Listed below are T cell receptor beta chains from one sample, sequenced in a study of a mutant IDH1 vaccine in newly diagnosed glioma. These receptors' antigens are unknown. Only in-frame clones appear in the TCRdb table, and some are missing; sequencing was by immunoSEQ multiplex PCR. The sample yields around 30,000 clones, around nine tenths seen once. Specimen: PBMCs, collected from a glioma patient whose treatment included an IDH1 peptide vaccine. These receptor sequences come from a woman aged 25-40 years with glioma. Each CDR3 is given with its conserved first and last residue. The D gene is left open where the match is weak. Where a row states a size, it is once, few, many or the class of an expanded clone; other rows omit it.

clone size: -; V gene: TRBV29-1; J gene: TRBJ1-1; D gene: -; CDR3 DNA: TGCAGCGTTGAAGCAGGTTGGAACACTGAAGCTTTCTTT; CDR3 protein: CSVEAGWNTEAFF
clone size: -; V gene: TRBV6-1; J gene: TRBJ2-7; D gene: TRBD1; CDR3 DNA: TGTGCCAGCCGATTAGCCCAGGGGGCAAACTACGAGCAGTACTTC; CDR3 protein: CASRLAQGANYEQYF
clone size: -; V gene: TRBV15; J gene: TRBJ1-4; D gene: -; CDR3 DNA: TGTGCCACCAGCAGAAGAGACTTAAATGAAAAACTGTTTTTT; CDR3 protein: CATSRRDLNEKLFF
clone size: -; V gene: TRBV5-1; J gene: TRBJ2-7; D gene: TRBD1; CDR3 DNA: TGCGCCAGCAGCCTGGGCGGTACGACAGGGACCGCCTACGAGCAGTACTTC; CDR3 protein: CASSLGGTTGTAYEQYF
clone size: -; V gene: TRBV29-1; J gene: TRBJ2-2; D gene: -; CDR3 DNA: TGCAGCGTTGAAATGGGACAGAACACCGGGGAGCTGTTTTTT; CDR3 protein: CSVEMGQNTGELFF
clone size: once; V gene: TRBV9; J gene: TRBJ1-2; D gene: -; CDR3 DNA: TGTGCCAGCACCGAAGATGGAAGCACCTATGGCTACACCTTC; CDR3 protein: CASTEDGSTYGYTF
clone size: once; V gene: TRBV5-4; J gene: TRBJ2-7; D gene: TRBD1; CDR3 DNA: TGTGCCAGCAGCCCTTTTACTACAGGGGGCAGCTCCTACGAGCAGTACTTC; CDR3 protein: CASSPFTTGGSSYEQYF
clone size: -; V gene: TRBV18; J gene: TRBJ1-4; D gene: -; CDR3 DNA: TGTGCCAGCTCACCCTTTGACACATTATATGAAAAACTGTTTTTT; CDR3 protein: CASSPFDTLYEKLFF
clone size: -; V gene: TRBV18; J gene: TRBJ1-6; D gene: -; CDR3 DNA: TGTGCCAGCTCACCACTTTCTGGCTCCGTAAATTCACCCCTCCACTTT; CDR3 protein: CASSPLSGSVNSPLHF
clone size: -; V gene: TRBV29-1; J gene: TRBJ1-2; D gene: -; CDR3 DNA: TGCAGCGTTGAAGAGGGGGGGGGTGGCTACACCTTC; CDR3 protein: CSVEEGGGGYTF
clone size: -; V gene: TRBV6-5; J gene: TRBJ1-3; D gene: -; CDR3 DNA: TGTGCCAGCAGTTACTCAAGCTCTGGAAACACCATATATTTT; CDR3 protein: CASSYSSSGNTIYF
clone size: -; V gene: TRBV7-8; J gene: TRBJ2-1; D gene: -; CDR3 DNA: TGTGCCAGCAGCCCCGGAGGGCGCAATGAGCAGTTCTTC; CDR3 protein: CASSPGGRNEQFF
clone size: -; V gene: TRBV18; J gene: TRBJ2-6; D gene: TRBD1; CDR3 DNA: TGTGCCAGCTCACCGGGGGACAGGCCATCGTTCGGGGCCAACGTCCTGACTTTC; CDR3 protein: CASSPGDRPSFGANVLTF
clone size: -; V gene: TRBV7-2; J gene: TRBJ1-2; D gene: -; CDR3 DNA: TGTGCCAGCAGCTTAGAGATAGGGGGGGCAGGGCAATATGGCTACACCTTC; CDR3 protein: CASSLEIGGAGQYGYTF
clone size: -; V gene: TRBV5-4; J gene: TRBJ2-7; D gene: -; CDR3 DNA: TGTGCCAGCAGCCTTGGGGGGGCGGGGAGCTCCTACGAGCAGTACTTC; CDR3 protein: CASSLGGAGSSYEQYF
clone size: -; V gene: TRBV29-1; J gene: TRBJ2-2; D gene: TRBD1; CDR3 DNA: TGCAGCGCTAAACAGGGGGTCGGGGAGCTGTTTTTT; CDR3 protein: CSAKQGVGELFF
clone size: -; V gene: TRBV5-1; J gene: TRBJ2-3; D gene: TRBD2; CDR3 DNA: TGCGCCAGCCTACTAGCGGGGGGCACAGATACGCAGTATTTT; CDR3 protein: CASLLAGGTDTQYF
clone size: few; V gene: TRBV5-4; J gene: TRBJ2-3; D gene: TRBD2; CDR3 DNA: TGTGCCAGCAGCATTAGCGGGGGTGGGGCAGATACGCAGTATTTT; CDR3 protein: CASSISGGGADTQYF
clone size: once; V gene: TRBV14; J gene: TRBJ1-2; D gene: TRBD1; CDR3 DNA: TGTGCCAGCAGCCAAGATTACAGGGGGCTTGGCTACACCTTC; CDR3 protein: CASSQDYRGLGYTF
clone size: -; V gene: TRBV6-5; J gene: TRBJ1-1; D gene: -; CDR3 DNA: TGTGCCAGCAGGGCAGGGTCGAACACTGAAGCTTTCTTT; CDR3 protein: CASRAGSNTEAFF
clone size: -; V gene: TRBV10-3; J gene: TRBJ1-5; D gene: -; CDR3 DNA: TGTGCCATCAGTGGAGGGGACGGTCTCAATCAGCCCCAGCATTTT; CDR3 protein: CAISGGDGLNQPQHF
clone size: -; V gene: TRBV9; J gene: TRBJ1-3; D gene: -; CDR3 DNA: TGTGCCAGCAGCGCCGGGTGGGGAAACACCATATATTTT; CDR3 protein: CASSAGWGNTIYF
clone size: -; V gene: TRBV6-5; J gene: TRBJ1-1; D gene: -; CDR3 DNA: TGTGCCAGCAGTTACCTTTCTTCCATGAACACTGAAGCTTTCTTT; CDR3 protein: CASSYLSSMNTEAFF
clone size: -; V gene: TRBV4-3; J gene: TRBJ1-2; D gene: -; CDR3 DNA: TGCGCCAGCAGCCAAGATTGGTCAGGGCCTTACTATGGCTACACCTTC; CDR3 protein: CASSQDWSGPYYGYTF
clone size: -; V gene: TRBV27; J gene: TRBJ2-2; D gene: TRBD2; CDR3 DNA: TGTGCCAGCACCTTGTGGGGAGGGGCGGACACCGGGGAGCTGTTTTTT; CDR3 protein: CASTLWGGADTGELFF
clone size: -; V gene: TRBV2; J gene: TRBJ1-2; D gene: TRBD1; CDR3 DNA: TGTGCCAGCAGTCGGGGACAGGGGGGGTACACCTATGGCTACACCTTC; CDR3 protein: CASSRGQGGYTYGYTF
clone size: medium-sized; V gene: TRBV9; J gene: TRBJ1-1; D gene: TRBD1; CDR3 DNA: TGTGCCAGCAGCGTCCTCCAGGGGGCCACTGAAGCTTTCTTT; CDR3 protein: CASSVLQGATEAFF
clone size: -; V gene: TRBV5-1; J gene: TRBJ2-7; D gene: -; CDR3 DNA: TGCGCCAGCAGCTTGGCGGGACCGCCATCCTACGAGCAGTACTTC; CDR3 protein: CASSLAGPPSYEQYF
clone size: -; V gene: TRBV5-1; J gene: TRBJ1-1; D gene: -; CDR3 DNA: TGCGCCAGCAGCCCGACAGGTCCTCCAAGGAACACTGAAGCTTTCTTT; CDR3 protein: CASSPTGPPRNTEAFF
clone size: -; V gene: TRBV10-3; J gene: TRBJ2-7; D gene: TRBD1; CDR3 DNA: TGTGCCATCAGTGATCCCGGACAGGGGGGCCAAGAGCAGTACTTC; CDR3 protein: CAISDPGQGGQEQYF
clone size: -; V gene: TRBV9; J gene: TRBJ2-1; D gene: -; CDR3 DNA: TGTGCCAGCAGCGTAGACCACGGGGCTAGCTCCTACAATGAGCAGTTCTTC; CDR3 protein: CASSVDHGASSYNEQFF
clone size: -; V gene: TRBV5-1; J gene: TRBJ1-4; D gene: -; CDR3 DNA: TGCGCCAGCAGCTTGAGACCTAATGAAAAACTGTTTTTT; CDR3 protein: CASSLRPNEKLFF
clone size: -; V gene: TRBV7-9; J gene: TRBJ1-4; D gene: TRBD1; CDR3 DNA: TGTGCCAGCAGCCCGACGAGGTGGGACAGGGGTGCAACTAATGAAAAACTGTTTTTT; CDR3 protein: CASSPTRWDRGATNEKLFF
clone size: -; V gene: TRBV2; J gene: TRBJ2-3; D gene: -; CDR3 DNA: TGTGCCAGCAATCGGGACGGGGTCACAGATACGCAGTATTTT; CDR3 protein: CASNRDGVTDTQYF
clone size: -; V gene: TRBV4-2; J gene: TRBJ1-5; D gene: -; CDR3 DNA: TGTGCCAGCAGCCAAGCCATACAGGTGGGCAATCAGCCCCAGCATTTT; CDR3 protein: CASSQAIQVGNQPQHF
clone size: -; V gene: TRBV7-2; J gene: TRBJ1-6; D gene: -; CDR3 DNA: TGTGCCAGCAGCTTACTGGGACCGTCGGCTCTTGATTCACCCCTCCACTTT; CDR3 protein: CASSLLGPSALDSPLHF
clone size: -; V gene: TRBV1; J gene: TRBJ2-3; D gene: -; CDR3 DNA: TGCACCAGCAGCCAAGACAGGGCTAGCCCAGATACGCAGTATTTT; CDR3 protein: CTSSQDRASPDTQYF
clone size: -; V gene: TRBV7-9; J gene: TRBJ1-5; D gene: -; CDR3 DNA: TGTGCCAGCAGCTTAACCGGGGATCAGCCCCAGCATTTT; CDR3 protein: CASSLTGDQPQHF
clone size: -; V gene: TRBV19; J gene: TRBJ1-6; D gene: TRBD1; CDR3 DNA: TGTGCCAGTAGCCGACAGGGGGAAGGTAATTCACCCCTCCACTTT; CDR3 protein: CASSRQGEGNSPLHF
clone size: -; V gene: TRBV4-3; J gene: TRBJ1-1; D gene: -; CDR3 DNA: TGCGCCAGCAGCTTCGGGACGGTGAACACTGAAGCTTTCTTT; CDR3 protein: CASSFGTVNTEAFF
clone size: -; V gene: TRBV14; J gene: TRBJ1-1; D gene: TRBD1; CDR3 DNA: TGTGCCAGCAGCCAACTGACAGGGGGGAGCACTGAAGCTTTCTTT; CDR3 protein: CASSQLTGGSTEAFF
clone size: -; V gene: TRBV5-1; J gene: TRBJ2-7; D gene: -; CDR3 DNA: TGCGCCAGCAGCTTGGAGGACAGCTTATACGAGCAGTACTTC; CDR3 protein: CASSLEDSLYEQYF
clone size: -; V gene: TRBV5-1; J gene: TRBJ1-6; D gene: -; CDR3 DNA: TGCGCCAGCAGCCAAGGGGGGAGGGATTCACCCCTCCACTTT; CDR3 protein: CASSQGGRDSPLHF
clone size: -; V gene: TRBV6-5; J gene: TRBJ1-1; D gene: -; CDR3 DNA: TGTGCCAGCAGTCTGCAGGAGGCCACTGAAGCTTTCTTT; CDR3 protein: CASSLQEATEAFF
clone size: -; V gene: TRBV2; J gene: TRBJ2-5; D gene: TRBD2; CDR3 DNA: TGTGCCAGCAAGACTAGCCCCGAGGAGACCCAGTACTTC; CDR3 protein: CASKTSPEETQYF
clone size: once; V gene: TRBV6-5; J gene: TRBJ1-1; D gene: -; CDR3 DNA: TGTGCCAGCACCCCCCCGGGGTACACTGAAGCTTTCTTT; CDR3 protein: CASTPPGYTEAFF
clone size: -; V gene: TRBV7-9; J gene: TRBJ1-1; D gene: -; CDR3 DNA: TGTGCCAGCAGCAGGTACGGTAACACTGAAGCTTTCTTT; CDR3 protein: CASSRYGNTEAFF
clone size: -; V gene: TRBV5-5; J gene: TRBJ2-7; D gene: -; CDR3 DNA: TGTGCCAGCGGGCCTAGGGGGGGCGAGCAGTACTTC; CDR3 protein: CASGPRGGEQYF